Listed here are 21 T cell receptor beta chains from one sample, sequenced in a study of blood T cell repertoires in COVID-19 (dated by TCRdb to the early 2020s). Library prep was done by the immunoSEQ multiplex PCR assay. TCRdb holds this immuneACCESS table with in-frame rearrangements only. Some clones are missing; in checked studies, unresolved V genes explain under half, and the rest has no known cause. For this sample the table gives approximately 110,000 clones, of which roughly 85% were detected only once. Of the sample, roughly 3% is held by the ten largest clones. The sequenced sample was peripheral blood. These receptors all stem from an elderly woman with COVID-19, enrolled during active disease.

V is TRBV20-1 and J is TRBJ2-5; 10 nucleotides align to TRBD2. Germline lookup yields CDR1 DFQATT and CDR2 SNEGSKA (reference sequence). This CDR3 region has 17 residues. Trimming at V came to 3 bases and at J to 1 base, leaving 11 bases not matched to a gene. CDR3 protein: CSASGVSSGRLQETQYF. The CDR3 nucleotides read TGCAGTGCTAGTGGGGTCTCTAGCGGGAGACTCCAAGAGACCCAGTACTTC.

V gene TRBV21-1 combines with J gene TRBJ2-7; the listed D gene, TRBD2, was not tested against the DNA. TRBV21-1 is a documented pseudogene. The CDR3 covers 16 residues. Here the CDR3 reads CASSKVGRLAGDEQYF. The CDR3 nucleotides are TGTGCCAGCAGCAAAGTCGGGAGACTAGCGGGAGACGAGCAGTACTTC.

CDR3 region: CASRTGYEQYF. The CDR3 coding sequence is TGTGCCAGCAGGACAGGGTACGAGCAGTACTTC. The genes are TRBV6-5 and TRBJ2-7; 7 nucleotides match TRBD1. V shed 6 bases, J shed 4 bases, and the junction held 0 bases outside the gene matches. The CDR3 has 11 residues. CDR1 is MNHEY, CDR2 SVGAGI, per germline.

The rearrangement joins TRBV11-2 to TRBJ2-7; the D gene is possibly TRBD2 (6 bases). This CDR3 is built from 15 residues. Germline CDR1 reads SGHAT; CDR2 reads FQNNGV. V shed 6 bases and J shed 1 base, with 16 bases lying between them. CDR3 coding DNA: TGTGCCAGCAGAGCTCCGGGGAGGAGGTCCTACGAGCAGTACTTC. Translation: CASRAPGRRSYEQYF.

The chain couples TRBV18 to TRBJ2-7; TRBD1 matches 7 bases. The CDR3 is made up of 13 amino acids. Trimming took 6 bases from V and 2 from J; bases not matched to a gene: 4. CDR1 and CDR2 (germline): KGHSH, LQKENI. The chain's CDR3 is CASSRDRAYEQYF. The CDR3 region has the DNA TGTGCCAGCTCGAGGGACAGAGCCTACGAGCAGTACTTC.

The CDR3 sequence is CASSLHLDRNTEAFF. CDR3 DNA: TGTGCCAGCAGCTTACACCTGGACAGAAACACTGAAGCTTTCTTT. V usage is TRBV7-2 and J usage is TRBJ1-1; D possibly corresponds to TRBD1 (6 bases). V was clipped by 2 bases and J by 2 bases, with 12 bases between them. The CDR3 runs 15 residues. Germline V CDR1 and CDR2: SGHTA, FQGNSA. The full variable domain, its missing parts supplied by reference TRBV7-2 and TRBJ1-1, is GAGVSQSPSNKVTEKGKDVELRCDPISGHTALYWYRQSLGQGLEFLIYFQGNSAPDKSGLPSDRFSAERTGGSVSTLTIQRTQQEDSAVYLCASSLHLDRNTEAFFGQGTRLTVV.

This clone occurred once. This sequence joins TRBV19 and TRBJ2-2, with TRBD2 matching over 9 bases. Looked up from germline, CDR1 is LNHDA and CDR2 is SQIVND (reference sequence). The CDR3 extends over 14 amino acids. The trim removed 4 bases at V and 4 bases at J, leaving 1 base unmatched. In DNA, the CDR3 is TGTGCCAGTAGTAATAGCGGGAGCACCGGGGAGCTGTTTTTT. Protein sequence: CASSNSGSTGELFF.

The V call is TRBV7-3, the J call TRBJ2-5, with 7 positions matching TRBD1. Germline lookup yields CDR1 SGHTA and CDR2 FQGTGA. The CDR3 is 15 amino acids. Trimming removed 5 bases from V and 3 bases from J; junction bases left unmatched: 9. The CDR3 DNA reads as TGTGCCAGCAGCCTGAGAGGACAGGCGAAAGAGACCCAGTACTTC. Translating it yields CASSLRGQAKETQYF.

This chain connects TRBV18 to TRBJ2-1; no clear D. Germline CDR1 is KGHSH and CDR2 is LQKENI. The CDR3 totals 13 residues. Trimming removed 0 bases from V and 7 bases from J, with 7 bases in between. The CDR3 spells CASSPPAANEQFF. The CDR3, as DNA: TGTGCCAGCTCACCACCGGCGGCTAATGAGCAGTTCTTC.

This clone came up once. The V gene is TRBV7-9, the J gene TRBJ2-7; 9 nucleotides agree with TRBD1. With V trimmed by 3 bases and J by 5 bases, 11 bases remained unmatched. This CDR3 is 16 amino acids long. Per germline, CDR1 SEHNR and CDR2 FQNEAQ (reference sequence). This chain's CDR3 is CASSLGFRDRDNEQYF. CDR3 DNA: TGTGCCAGCAGCTTGGGTTTCCGGGACAGGGATAACGAGCAGTACTTC. Together with reference TRBV7-9 and TRBJ2-7, the CDR3 gives the full variable domain: DTGVSQNPRHKITKRGQNVTFRCDPISEHNRLYWYRQTLGQGPEFLTYFQNEAQLEKSRLLSDRFSAERPKGSFSTLEIQRTEQGDSAMYLCASSLGFRDRDNEQYFGPGTRLTVT.

Concerning this clone itself: Different DNA sequences within this sample yield the same CDR3. This chain connects TRBV24-1 to TRBJ1-5; D gene unclear. Germline CDR1 is KGHDR and CDR2 is SFDVKD. The CDR3 covers 12 residues. The germline V and J ends were trimmed by 4 bases and 4 bases, with 4 bases remaining between them. CDR3 residues: CATSEQNQPQHF. As DNA, the CDR3 is TGTGCCACCAGTGAACAGAATCAGCCCCAGCATTTT.

V usage is TRBV4-1 and J usage is TRBJ1-1; tentatively, D is TRBD1 (5 bases). The CDR3 is made up of 13 amino acids. Germline loops: CDR1 MGHRA, CDR2 YSYEKL. The V end was cut by 6 bases, the J end by 0 bases, with 8 bases between. The CDR3 loop is CASRTAMNTEAFF. The DNA of the CDR3 is TGCGCCAGCAGGACAGCCATGAACACTGAAGCTTTCTTT.

The gene calls are TRBV28 and TRBJ2-7; D is uncertain. The CDR3 totals 11 residues. Trimming stripped 10 bases from V and 3 bases from J, with 10 bases between. Germline CDR1 is MDHEN and CDR2 is SYDVKM. The CDR3 DNA reads as TGTGCCACCTCCCTTAACTACGAGCAGTACTTC. Its translation: CATSLNYEQYF. Variable domain in full (rest from reference TRBV28 and TRBJ2-7): DVKVTQSSRYLVKRTGEKVFLECVQDMDHENMFWYRQDPGLGLRLIYFSYDVKMKEKGDIPEGYSVSREKKERFSLILESASTNQTSMYLCATSLNYEQYFGPGTRLTVT.

This chain uses TRBV11-3 with TRBJ2-7, with 13 bases fitting TRBD2. J was trimmed by 2 bases and V by 8 bases; bases with no gene match: 9. The length of the CDR3 is 16 residues. CDR1 and CDR2 from the germline V gene are SGHNT and YENEEA. CDR3 bases: TGTGCCAGCCTTGTGGGACTAGCGGGGTCTCCCTACGAGCAGTACTTC. As protein: CASLVGLAGSPYEQYF.

This chain connects TRBV6-5 to TRBJ1-5, with D hard to call. V shed 2 bases and J shed 4 bases, with 6 bases lying between them. CDR1 is MNHEY, CDR2 SVGAGI, per germline. The CDR3 extends over 13 amino acids. The DNA of the CDR3 is TGTGCCAGCAGTTACGGACTTAATCAGCCCCAGCATTTT. Translation: CASSYGLNQPQHF.

The genes are TRBV15 and TRBJ1-1, with 10 bases identical to TRBD1. CDR1 and CDR2 from the germline V gene are LNHNV and YYDKDF (reference sequence). The V segment lost 2 bases and the J segment 7 bases; nucleotides outside the gene matches: 10. CDR3 length: 16 residues. The CDR3 DNA follows: TGTGCCACCAGCAGATCCCGGACAGGGGGATTCGGTGAAGCTTTCTTT. Residues: CATSRSRTGGFGEAFF.

The chain uses TRBV9 and TRBJ1-1; D might be TRBD1 (6 bases). This CDR3 has 13 residues. Germline CDR1 is SGDLS and CDR2 is YYNGEE. Trimming left V 0 bases short and J 11 bases short, with 14 bases between. The CDR3 region has the DNA TGTGCCAGCAGCGTAGTAGGTCGACAGGATGCTTTCTTT. This codes for CASSVVGRQDAFF.

This clone has at least ten counts. The chain joins TRBV19 to TRBJ2-7, with 7 nucleotides matching TRBD1. CDR3 length: 14 amino acids. Germline assignment: CDR1 LNHDA and CDR2 SQIVND (reference sequence). Unmatched junction bases numbered 7, after V lost 5 bases and J lost 3 bases. The CDR3 DNA is TGTGCCAGTAGTGTACAGGGGCTCAGCTACGAGCAGTACTTC. Protein sequence: CASSVQGLSYEQYF.

The chain employs TRBV6-2 or TRBV6-3 and TRBJ1-5; D might be TRBD1 (5 bases). This CDR3 has 17 residues. V lost 4 bases, J lost 3 bases, and 19 bases lay in between. Germline loops: CDR1 MNHEY, CDR2 SVGEGT. CDR3 in amino acids: CASSSTGGVGANQPQHF. In DNA form, the CDR3 reads TGTGCCAGCAGTTCCACAGGAGGGGTCGGGGCCAATCAGCCCCAGCATTTT.

The chain has TRBV20-1 and TRBJ2-7, with 10 bases identical to TRBD2. The V segment lost 3 bases and the J segment 4 bases; nucleotides outside the gene matches: 9. CDR3 size: 15 residues. Germline V gene data show CDR1 as DFQATT and CDR2 as SNEGSKA (reference sequence). DNA for the CDR3: TGCAGTGCTAGTAGTCTAGCGGGAGCTCTATACGAGCAGTACTTC. Translating gives CSASSLAGALYEQYF.

There are a few counts of this clone. The chain joins TRBV12-3 or TRBV12-4 to TRBJ1-6; 7 bases are shared with TRBD1. V was clipped by 3 bases and J by 14 bases; unmatched bases: 7. The CDR3 spans 13 residues. DNA of the CDR3: TGTGCCAGCAGTTTGGCAGGGGGATTGACCCTCCACTTT. Translating it yields CASSLAGGLTLHF.